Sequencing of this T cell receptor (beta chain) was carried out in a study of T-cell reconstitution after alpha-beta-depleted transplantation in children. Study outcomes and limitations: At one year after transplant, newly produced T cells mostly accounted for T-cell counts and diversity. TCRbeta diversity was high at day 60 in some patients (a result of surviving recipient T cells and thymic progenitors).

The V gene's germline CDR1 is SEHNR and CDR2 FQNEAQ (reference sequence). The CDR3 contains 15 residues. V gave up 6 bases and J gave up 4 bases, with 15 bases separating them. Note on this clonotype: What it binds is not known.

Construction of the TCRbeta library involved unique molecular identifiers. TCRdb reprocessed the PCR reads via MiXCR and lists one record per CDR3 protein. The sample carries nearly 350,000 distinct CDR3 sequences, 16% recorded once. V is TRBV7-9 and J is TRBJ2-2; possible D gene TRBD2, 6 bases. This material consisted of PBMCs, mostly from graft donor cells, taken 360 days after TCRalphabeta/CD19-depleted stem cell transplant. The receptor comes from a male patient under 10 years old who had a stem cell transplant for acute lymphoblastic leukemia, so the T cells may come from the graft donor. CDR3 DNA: TGTGCCAGCAGGGTCCGGGACTTAACCACCGGGGAGCTGTTTTTT. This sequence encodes CASRVRDLTTGELFF.